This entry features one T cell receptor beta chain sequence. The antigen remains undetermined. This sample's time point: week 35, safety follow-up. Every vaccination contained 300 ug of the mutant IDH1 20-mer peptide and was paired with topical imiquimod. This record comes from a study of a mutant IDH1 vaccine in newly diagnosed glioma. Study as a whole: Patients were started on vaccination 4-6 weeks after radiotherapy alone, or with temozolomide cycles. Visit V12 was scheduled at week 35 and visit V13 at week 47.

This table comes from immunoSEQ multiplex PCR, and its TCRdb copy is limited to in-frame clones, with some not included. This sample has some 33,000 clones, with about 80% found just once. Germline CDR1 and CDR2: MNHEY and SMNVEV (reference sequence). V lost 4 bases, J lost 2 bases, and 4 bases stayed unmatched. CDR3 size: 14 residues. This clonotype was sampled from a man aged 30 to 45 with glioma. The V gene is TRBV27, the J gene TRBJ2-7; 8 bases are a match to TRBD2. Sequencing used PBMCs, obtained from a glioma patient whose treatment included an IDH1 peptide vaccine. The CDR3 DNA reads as TGTGCCAGCAGTTGGGCGGGAGGTCCCTACGAGCAGTACTTC. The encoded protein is CASSWAGGPYEQYF.